The 25 T cell receptor beta chains below come from one sample, sequenced in a study of blood T cell repertoires in COVID-19. Sequencing used immunoSEQ multiplex PCR; TCRdb keeps in-frame clones, though not all of them. The table includes approximately 240,000 clones, around four fifths detected once. Source material: peripheral blood. These receptors were obtained from an elderly woman with active or convalescent COVID-19.

J is TRBJ2-1 and V is TRBV27, with 13 bases that match TRBD2. CDR3 size: 17 residues. CDR1 and CDR2 from the germline V gene are MNHEY and SMNVEV (reference sequence). Losses at the gene ends were 7 bases for V and 9 bases for J; bases not matched to a gene: 15. The CDR3 loop reads CASKLAGGPIQLFEQFF. The CDR3 bases are TGTGCCAGCAAACTAGCGGGAGGGCCTATCCAATTATTTGAGCAGTTCTTC.

DNA for the CDR3: TGTGCCAGCAGTTACTCAGGACAGGGCTCAGATACGCAGTATTTT. Its translation is CASSYSGQGSDTQYF. The chain couples TRBV6-5 to TRBJ2-3; TRBD1 aligns across 8 bases. In germline, CDR1 is MNHEY, CDR2 SVGAGI. CDR3 length: 15 residues. V gave up 0 bases and J gave up 4 bases; unmatched junction bases: 3.

The V gene is TRBV18, the J gene TRBJ1-1; TRBD1 aligns across 8 bases. Germline CDR1 KGHSH, CDR2 LQKENI. The CDR3 runs 15 residues. V shed 4 bases and J 2 bases; nucleotides not matched to a gene: 6. CDR3 sequence reads: CASSLGTGANTEAFF. The CDR3 coding sequence is TGTGCCAGCTCACTTGGGACAGGAGCTAACACTGAAGCTTTCTTT.

In the case of this clone: Other DNA variants within this sample encode the same CDR3. The genes are TRBV19 and TRBJ1-2, with TRBD1 as a possible D gene (5 bases). The CDR3 totals 17 residues. Germline CDR1 reads LNHDA; CDR2 reads SQIVND (reference sequence). V was shortened by 2 bases and J by 4 bases, with 20 bases between the two germline ends. The CDR3 region has the DNA TGTGCCAGTAGTATAACAAGGGGAGGGTTTTTCACCTATGGCTACACCTTC. Translation gives CASSITRGGFFTYGYTF.

This clone was seen once. J is TRBJ2-3 and V is TRBV7-9; TRBD2 matches 13 bases. The CDR3 is 18 amino acids. Germline V gene data show CDR1 as SEHNR and CDR2 as FQNEAQ (reference sequence). With 1 base clipped from V and 2 bases from J, the junction kept 6 bases outside the gene matches. This CDR3 is CASSLGTSGSINTDTQYF. The CDR3 nucleotides read TGTGCCAGCAGCTTAGGGACTAGCGGGAGCATAAACACAGATACGCAGTATTTT.

The rearrangement joins TRBV13 to TRBJ1-5; possible D gene TRBD1, 5 bases. V lost 5 bases, J lost 1 base, and 15 bases lay in between. The CDR3 runs 16 residues. Per germline, CDR1 PRHDT and CDR2 FYEKMQ (reference sequence). The CDR3 here is CASSRGGEGSNQPQHF. The CDR3 bases are TGTGCCAGCAGCCGTGGAGGGGAGGGGAGCAATCAGCCCCAGCATTTT.

The V gene is TRBV19, the J gene TRBJ1-4; D might be TRBD1 (6 bases). Trimming removed 4 bases at V and 7 bases at J, with 13 bases between. The germline CDR1 and CDR2 sequences are LNHDA and SQIVND (reference sequence). The CDR3 has 14 residues. The CDR3 nucleotides read TGTGCCAGTAGTAATACCTGGGACACTGAAAAACTGTTTTTT. Encoded protein: CASSNTWDTEKLFF.

The chain employs TRBV28 and TRBJ1-1, with D maybe TRBD1 (6 bases). CDR3 length: 18 residues. Germline assignment: CDR1 MDHEN and CDR2 SYDVKM. Trimming removed 4 bases from V and 6 bases from J, with 27 bases in between. CDR3 coding DNA: TGTGCCAGCAGTTCTTTTCGCACAGGGAGCCCCTTGACCCCTGAAGCTTTCTTT. Its protein product is CASSSFRTGSPLTPEAFF.

The rearrangement links TRBV5-3 to TRBJ1-1; D unresolved. TRBV5-3 is flagged as an ORF with uncertain function. V was trimmed by 0 bases and J by 1 base, leaving 10 bases between them. This CDR3 has 15 residues. In nucleotides, the CDR3 is TGTGCCAGAAGCTTGGTAGGAGTAACGAACACTGAAGCTTTCTTT. The encoded protein is CARSLVGVTNTEAFF.

The table lists this clone with a count of one. The CDR3 region has the DNA TGTGCCACCAGTGCCGGGACAGGGGGCACCGGGGAGCTGTTTTTT. This sequence encodes CATSAGTGGTGELFF. The chain combines TRBV24-1 with TRBJ2-2; 11 bases align to TRBD1. The germline CDR1 and CDR2 sequences are KGHDR and SFDVKD. The junction had 2 bases not matched to a gene; V was cut back by 5 bases and J by 4 bases. The CDR3 runs 15 residues.

The chain couples TRBV5-1 to TRBJ1-1; D perhaps matches TRBD1 (6 bases). Trimming cost V 4 bases and J 6 bases, with 13 bases left between them. In germline, CDR1 is SGHRS, CDR2 YFSETQ. The CDR3 length is 13 residues. The CDR3 loop reads CASSLPDRPEAFF. CDR3 nucleotide sequence: TGCGCCAGCAGCCTCCCGGACAGACCTGAAGCTTTCTTT.

The rearrangement links TRBV6-5 to TRBJ2-3, with D tentatively TRBD2 (6 bases). V lost 7 bases to trimming and J lost 4 bases, with 18 bases between them. Germline values: CDR1 MNHEY, CDR2 SVGAGI. This CDR3 has 15 residues. The CDR3 reads CASNPDGRGSDTQYF. The CDR3 DNA is TGTGCCAGCAACCCTGACGGGAGAGGGTCAGATACGCAGTATTTT.

V is TRBV7-9 and J is TRBJ1-4, with a tentative D call TRBD1 (6 bases). The CDR3 is 17 amino acids. Trimming pared 7 bases from V and 0 bases from J, leaving 18 bases between. The germline V gene encodes CDR1 SEHNR and CDR2 FQNEAQ (reference sequence). The CDR3 region is CASTQGTRETTNEKLFF. The CDR3 nucleotides are TGTGCCAGCACCCAGGGGACCCGGGAAACAACTAATGAAAAACTGTTTTTT. The variable domain in full, completed from reference TRBV7-9 and TRBJ1-4, reads DTGVSQNPRHKITKRGQNVTFRCDPISEHNRLYWYRQTLGQGPEFLTYFQNEAQLEKSRLLSDRFSAERPKGSFSTLEIQRTEQGDSAMYLCASTQGTRETTNEKLFFGSGTQLSVL.

The rearrangement joins TRBV2 to TRBJ2-1, with D maybe TRBD1 (6 bases). Trimming took 7 bases from V and 10 from J, leaving 11 bases between them. The CDR3 consists of 11 residues. Germline lookup yields CDR1 SNHLY and CDR2 FYNNEI. This CDR3 is CASMFGQEQFF. CDR3 nucleotide sequence: TGTGCCAGCATGTTTGGACAGGAGCAGTTCTTC.

This clone has a handful of counts. The genes are TRBV20-1 and TRBJ2-2; maybe TRBD1 (7 bases). The ends were cut back, 3 bases at V and 5 bases at J, with 10 bases in the middle. The CDR3 runs to 13 residues. Germline-derived CDR1 and CDR2 are DFQATT and SNEGSKA (reference sequence). The CDR3 sequence is CSASAGQTGELFF. The CDR3 DNA sequence: TGCAGTGCTAGTGCGGGACAGACCGGGGAGCTGTTTTTT.

This chain links TRBV15 with TRBJ2-3; 7 bases line up with TRBD1. Losses at the gene ends were 1 base for V and 0 bases for J; bases not matched to a gene: 4. The CDR3 extends over 16 amino acids. The germline CDR1 and CDR2 sequences are LNHNV and YYDKDF (reference sequence). The CDR3: CATSRGGTASTDTQYF. The CDR3 DNA reads TGTGCCACCAGCAGAGGGGGGACAGCTAGCACAGATACGCAGTATTTT.

This clone has more than one count but fewer than ten. The J gene is TRBJ2-5, the V gene TRBV2; no clear D gene. The CDR3 has 14 residues. Trimming took off 2 bases at V and 7 bases at J, with 14 bases between the two ends. Germline assignment: CDR1 SNHLY and CDR2 FYNNEI. The CDR3 region has the DNA TGTGCCAGCAGTGAACGAGACCTTTCGGGGACCCAGTACTTC. Translation: CASSERDLSGTQYF.

The genes are TRBV14 and TRBJ1-6, with D possibly matching TRBD1 (5 bases). CDR3 length: 13 residues. Germline V CDR1 and CDR2: SGHDN, FVKESK. V dropped 2 bases and J dropped 9 bases, with 8 bases sitting between them. The CDR3: CASSQIDSSPLHF. The CDR3, as DNA: TGTGCCAGCAGCCAAATTGACAGTTCACCCCTCCACTTT.

The chain carries TRBV3-1 (or the pseudogene TRBV3-2) and TRBJ2-3; 15 bases agree with TRBD2. V dropped 8 bases and J dropped 2; count of bases not matched to a gene: 11. The CDR3 has 18 amino acids. Germline V CDR1 and CDR2: LGHDT, YNNKEL (reference sequence). The CDR3 region is CASARGLAGGIHTDTQYF. DNA for the CDR3: TGTGCCAGCGCCCGGGGACTAGCGGGGGGTATTCACACAGATACGCAGTATTTT.

The chain carries TRBV30 and TRBJ2-7; D is perhaps TRBD1 (6 bases). The CDR3 sequence is 12 residues long. Per germline, CDR1 GTSNPN and CDR2 SVGIG (reference sequence). The V and J ends lost 3 bases and 3 bases respectively, with 9 bases between them. In nucleotides, the CDR3 is TGTGCCTGGAGCCCACAGGGCTACGAGCAGTACTTC. Protein: CAWSPQGYEQYF. The full variable domain, its missing parts supplied by reference TRBV30 and TRBJ2-7, is SQTIHQWPATLVQPVGSPLSLECTVEGTSNPNLYWYRQAAGRGLQLLFYSVGIGQISSEVPQNLSASRPQDRQFILSSKKLLLSDSGFYLCAWSPQGYEQYFGPGTRLTVT.

This clone was counted a single time. This chain joins TRBV18 and TRBJ2-2; 10 bases match TRBD1. Germline trimming cut 5 bases from V and 7 bases from J; bases unmatched to any gene: 10. This CDR3 comprises 16 residues. CDR1 is KGHSH, CDR2 LQKENI, per germline. The CDR3 loop is CASSFRDRGPGGELFF. The CDR3 DNA follows: TGTGCCAGCTCATTCCGGGACAGGGGTCCTGGCGGGGAGCTGTTTTTT.

The V and J genes are TRBV21-1 and TRBJ2-5; the table's TRBD2 call for D was not verified on the DNA. TRBV21-1 has pseudogene status. This CDR3 contains 12 residues. CDR3 sequence: CASTPEAETQYF. The CDR3 DNA sequence: TGTGCCAGCACCCCCGAGGCGGAGACCCAGTACTTC.

The chain combines TRBV5-8 with TRBJ1-6; possible D gene TRBD1, 5 bases. The length of the CDR3 is 16 residues. The V gene lost 0 bases and the J gene lost 9 bases, with 16 bases spanning the gap. Germline values: CDR1 SGHTS, CDR2 YDEGEE. CDR3 sequence (DNA): TGTGCCAGCAGCTTGGCCGCGGGACTTGGAGGTTCACCCCTCCACTTT. Its protein is CASSLAAGLGGSPLHF.

The chain recombines TRBV29-1 with TRBJ2-3; 8 bases map to TRBD2. The J segment lost 2 bases and the V segment lost 7 bases, leaving 8 bases of the junction unmatched. This CDR3 is built from 14 residues. In germline, CDR1 is SQVTM, CDR2 ANQGSEA. Written as DNA, the CDR3 is TGCAGCGGCTATAATAGCGGGGACACAGATACGCAGTATTTT. It yields the protein CSGYNSGDTDTQYF.

This clone was observed a few times. This chain connects TRBV7-6 to TRBJ2-2; a weak D match, TRBD1 (6 bases). Germline lookup yields CDR1 SGHVS and CDR2 FNYEAQ. V shed 6 bases and J shed 5 bases, with 19 bases lying between them. The CDR3 spans 16 residues. The CDR3 here is CASRQSQGFRTGELFF. CDR3 nucleotide sequence: TGTGCCAGCAGACAATCACAGGGTTTTCGAACCGGGGAGCTGTTTTTT.